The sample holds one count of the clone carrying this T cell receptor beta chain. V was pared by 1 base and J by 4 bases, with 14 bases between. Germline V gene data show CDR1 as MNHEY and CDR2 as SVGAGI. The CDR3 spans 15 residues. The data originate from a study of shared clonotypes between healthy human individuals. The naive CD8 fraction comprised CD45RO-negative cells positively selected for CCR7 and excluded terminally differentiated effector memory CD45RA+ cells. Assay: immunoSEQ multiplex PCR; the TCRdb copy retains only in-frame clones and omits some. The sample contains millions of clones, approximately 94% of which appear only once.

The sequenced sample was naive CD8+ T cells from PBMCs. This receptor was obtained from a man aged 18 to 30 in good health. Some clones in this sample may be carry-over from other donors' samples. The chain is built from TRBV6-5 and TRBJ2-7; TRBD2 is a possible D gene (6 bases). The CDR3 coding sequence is TGTGCCAGCAGTTACTTTCGTGGACTACGTTACGAGCAGTACTTC. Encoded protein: CASSYFRGLRYEQYF.